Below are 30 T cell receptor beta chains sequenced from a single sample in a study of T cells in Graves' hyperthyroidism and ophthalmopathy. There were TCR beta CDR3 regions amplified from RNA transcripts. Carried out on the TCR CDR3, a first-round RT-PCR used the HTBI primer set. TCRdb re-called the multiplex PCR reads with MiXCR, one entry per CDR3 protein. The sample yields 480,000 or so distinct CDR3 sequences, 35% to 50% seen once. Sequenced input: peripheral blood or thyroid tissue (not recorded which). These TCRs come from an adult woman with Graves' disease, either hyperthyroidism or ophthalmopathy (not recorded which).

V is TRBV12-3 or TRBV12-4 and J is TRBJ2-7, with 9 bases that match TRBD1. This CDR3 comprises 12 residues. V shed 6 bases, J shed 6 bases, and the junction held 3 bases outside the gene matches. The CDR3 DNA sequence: TGTGCCAGCAGCAAGACAGGGGGCGAGCAGTACTTC. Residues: CASSKTGGEQYF.

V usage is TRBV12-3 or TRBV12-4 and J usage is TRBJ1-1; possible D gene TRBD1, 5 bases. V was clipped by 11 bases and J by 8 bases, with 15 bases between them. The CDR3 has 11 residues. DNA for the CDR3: TGTGCCTGTTCAGGGCGACGCGAAGCTTTCTTT. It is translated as CACSGRREAFF.

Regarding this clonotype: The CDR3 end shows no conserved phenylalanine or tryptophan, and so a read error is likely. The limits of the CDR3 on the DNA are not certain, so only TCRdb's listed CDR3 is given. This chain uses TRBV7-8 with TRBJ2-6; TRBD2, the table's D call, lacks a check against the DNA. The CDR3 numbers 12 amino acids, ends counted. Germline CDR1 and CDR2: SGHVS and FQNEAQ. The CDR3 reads CASSSGTSGRTY.

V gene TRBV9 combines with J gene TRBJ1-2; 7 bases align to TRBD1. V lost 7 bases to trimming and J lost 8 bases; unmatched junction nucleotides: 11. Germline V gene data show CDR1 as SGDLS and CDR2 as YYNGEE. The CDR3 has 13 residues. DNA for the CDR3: TGTGCCAGCGGCCGACAGGGAGAAATGGGCTACACCTTC. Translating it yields CASGRQGEMGYTF.

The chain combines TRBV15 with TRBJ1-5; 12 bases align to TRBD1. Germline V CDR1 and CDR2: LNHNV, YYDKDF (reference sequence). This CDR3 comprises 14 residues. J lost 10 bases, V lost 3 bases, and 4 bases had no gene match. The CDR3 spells CATSRGQGADPQHF. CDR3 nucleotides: TGTGCCACCAGCAGGGGACAGGGGGCTGATCCCCAGCATTTT.

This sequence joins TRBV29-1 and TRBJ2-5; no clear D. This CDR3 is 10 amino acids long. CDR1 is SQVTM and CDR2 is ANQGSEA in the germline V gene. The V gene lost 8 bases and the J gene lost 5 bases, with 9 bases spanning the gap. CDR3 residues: CSYPRETQYF. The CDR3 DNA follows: TGCAGCTATCCCAGGGAGACCCAGTACTTC.

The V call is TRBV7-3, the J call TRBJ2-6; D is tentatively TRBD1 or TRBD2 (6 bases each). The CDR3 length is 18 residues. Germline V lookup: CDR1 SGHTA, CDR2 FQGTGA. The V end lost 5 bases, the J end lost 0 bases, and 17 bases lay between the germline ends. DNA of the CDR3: TGTGCCAGCAGCCAAGGGGGACTGATTAGCTCTGGGGCCAACGTCCTGACTTTC. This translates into CASSQGGLISSGANVLTF.

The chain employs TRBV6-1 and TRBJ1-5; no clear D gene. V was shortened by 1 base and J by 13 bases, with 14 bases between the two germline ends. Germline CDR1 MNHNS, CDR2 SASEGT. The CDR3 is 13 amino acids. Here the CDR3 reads CASSEVQISNQHF. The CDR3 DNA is TGTGCCAGCAGTGAAGTACAGATCAGCAATCAGCATTTT.

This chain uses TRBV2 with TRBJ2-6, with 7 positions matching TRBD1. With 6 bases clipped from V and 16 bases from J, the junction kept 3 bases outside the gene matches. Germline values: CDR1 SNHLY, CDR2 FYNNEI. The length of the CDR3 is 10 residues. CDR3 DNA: TGTGCCAGCAGCACAGGGGCACTGACTTTC. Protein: CASSTGALTF.

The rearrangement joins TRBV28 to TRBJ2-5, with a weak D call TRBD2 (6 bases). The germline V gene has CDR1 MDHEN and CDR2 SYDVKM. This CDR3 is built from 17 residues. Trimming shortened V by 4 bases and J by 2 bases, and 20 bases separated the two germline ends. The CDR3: CASSSPGTSRTQETQYF. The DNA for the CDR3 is TGTGCCAGCAGTTCCCCCGGGACTTCTAGAACTCAAGAGACCCAGTACTTC.

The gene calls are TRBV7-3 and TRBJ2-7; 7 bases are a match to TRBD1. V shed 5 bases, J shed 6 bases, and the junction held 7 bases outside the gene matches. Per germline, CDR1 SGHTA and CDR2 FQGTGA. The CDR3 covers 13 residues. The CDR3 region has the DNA TGTGCCAGCAGCCTCAGATCAGGGGGCGAGCAGTACTTC. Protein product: CASSLRSGGEQYF.

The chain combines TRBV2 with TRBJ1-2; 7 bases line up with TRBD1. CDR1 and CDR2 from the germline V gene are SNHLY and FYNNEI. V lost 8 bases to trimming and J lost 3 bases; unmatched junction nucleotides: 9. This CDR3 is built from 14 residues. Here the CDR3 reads CASGLQGSDYGYTF. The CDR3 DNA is TGTGCCAGCGGACTACAGGGGTCGGACTATGGCTACACCTTC.

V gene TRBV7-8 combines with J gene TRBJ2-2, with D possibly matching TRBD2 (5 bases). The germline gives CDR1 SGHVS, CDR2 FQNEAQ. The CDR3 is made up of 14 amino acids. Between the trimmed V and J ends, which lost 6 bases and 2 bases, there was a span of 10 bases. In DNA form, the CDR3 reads TGTGCCAGCAGAGGCGGGCGTAACACCGGGGAGCTGTTTTTT. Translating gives CASRGGRNTGELFF.

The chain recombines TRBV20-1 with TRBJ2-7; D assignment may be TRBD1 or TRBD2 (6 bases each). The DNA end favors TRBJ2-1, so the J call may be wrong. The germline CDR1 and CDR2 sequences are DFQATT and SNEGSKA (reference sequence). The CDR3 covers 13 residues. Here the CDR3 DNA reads TGCAGTGGAGGGGGGACGGGGTACAATGAGCAGTTCTTC. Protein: CSGGGTGYNEQFF.

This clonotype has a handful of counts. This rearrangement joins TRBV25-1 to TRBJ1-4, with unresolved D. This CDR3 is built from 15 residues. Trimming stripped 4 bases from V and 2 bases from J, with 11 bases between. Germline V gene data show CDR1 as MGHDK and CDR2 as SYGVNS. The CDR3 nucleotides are TGTGCCAGCAGTGGGAGCGGTGGCACTAATGAAAAACTGTTTTTT. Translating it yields CASSGSGGTNEKLFF.

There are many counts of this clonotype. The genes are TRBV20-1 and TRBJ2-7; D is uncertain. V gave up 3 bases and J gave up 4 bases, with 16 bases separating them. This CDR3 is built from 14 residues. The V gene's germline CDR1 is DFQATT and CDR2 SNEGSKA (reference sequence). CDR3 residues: CSASKFEGVYEQYF. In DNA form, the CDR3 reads TGCAGTGCTAGCAAGTTTGAAGGAGTATACGAGCAGTACTTC.

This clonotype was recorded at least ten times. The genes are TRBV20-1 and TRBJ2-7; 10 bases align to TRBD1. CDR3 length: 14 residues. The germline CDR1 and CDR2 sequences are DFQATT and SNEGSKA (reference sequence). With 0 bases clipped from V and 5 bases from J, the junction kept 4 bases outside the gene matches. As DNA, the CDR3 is TGCAGTGCTAGAGATGGGACAGGGGTTAACGAGCAGTACTTC. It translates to CSARDGTGVNEQYF.

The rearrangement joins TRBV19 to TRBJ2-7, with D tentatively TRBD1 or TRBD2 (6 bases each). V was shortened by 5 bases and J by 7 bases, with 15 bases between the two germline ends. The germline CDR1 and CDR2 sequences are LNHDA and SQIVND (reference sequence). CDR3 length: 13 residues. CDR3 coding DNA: TGTGCCAGTAGTTCTCCGGGGGCGGGGGAGCAGTACTTC. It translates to CASSSPGAGEQYF.

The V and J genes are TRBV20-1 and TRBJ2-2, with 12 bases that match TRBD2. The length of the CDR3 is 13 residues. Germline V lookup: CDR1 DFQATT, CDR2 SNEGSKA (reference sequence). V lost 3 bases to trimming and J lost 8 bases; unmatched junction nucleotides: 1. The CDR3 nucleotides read TGCAGTGCTAGGACTAGCGGGAGTGGGGAGCTGTTTTTT. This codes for CSARTSGSGELFF.

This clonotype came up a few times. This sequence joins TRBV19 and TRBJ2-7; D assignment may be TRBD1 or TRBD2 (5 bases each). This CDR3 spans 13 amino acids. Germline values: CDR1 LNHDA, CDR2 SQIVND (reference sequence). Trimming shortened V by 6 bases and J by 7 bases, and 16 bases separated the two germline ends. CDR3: CASSRDQLGEQYF. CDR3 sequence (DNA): TGTGCCAGTAGCAGGGACCAGCTTGGGGAGCAGTACTTC. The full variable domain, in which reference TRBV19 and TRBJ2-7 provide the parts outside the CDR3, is DGGITQSPKYLFRKEGQNVTLSCEQNLNHDAMYWYRQDPGQGLRLIYYSQIVNDFQKGDIAEGYSVSREKKESFPLTVTSAQKNPTAFYLCASSRDQLGEQYFGPGTRLTVT.

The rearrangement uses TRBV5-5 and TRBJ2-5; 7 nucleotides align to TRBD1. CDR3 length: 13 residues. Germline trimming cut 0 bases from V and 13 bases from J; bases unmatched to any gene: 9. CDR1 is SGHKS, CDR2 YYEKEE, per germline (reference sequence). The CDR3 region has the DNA TGTGCCAGCAGCTTGGCCGGAACGACAGGGTGGTACTTC. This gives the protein CASSLAGTTGWYF. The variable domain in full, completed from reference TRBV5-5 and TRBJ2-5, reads DAGVTQSPTHLIKTRGQQVTLRCSPISGHKSVSWYQQVLGQGPQFIFQYYEKEERGRGNFPDRFSARQFPNYSSELNVNALLLGDSALYLCASSLAGTTGWYFGPGTRLLVL.

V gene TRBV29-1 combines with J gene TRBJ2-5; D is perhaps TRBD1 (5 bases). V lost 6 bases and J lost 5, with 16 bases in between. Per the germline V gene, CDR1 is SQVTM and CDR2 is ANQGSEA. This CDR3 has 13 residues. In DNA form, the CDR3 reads TGCAGCGTCGGCGGTCAGGGTGGGGAGACCCAGTACTTC. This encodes CSVGGQGGETQYF.

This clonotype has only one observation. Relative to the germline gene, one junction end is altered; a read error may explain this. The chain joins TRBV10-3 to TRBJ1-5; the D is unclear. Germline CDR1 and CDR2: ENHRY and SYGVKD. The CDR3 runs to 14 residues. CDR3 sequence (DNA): TGTGCCAGCAGTTACCCCCACCTTGGTAAGCCCCAGCATTTT. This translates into CASSYPHLGKPQHF.

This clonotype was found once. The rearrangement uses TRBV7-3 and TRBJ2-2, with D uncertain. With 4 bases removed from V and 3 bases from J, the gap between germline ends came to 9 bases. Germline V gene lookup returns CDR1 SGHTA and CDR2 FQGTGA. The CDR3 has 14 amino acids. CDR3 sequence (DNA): TGTGCCAGCAGCTCAATACGGGACACCGGGGAGCTGTTTTTT. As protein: CASSSIRDTGELFF.

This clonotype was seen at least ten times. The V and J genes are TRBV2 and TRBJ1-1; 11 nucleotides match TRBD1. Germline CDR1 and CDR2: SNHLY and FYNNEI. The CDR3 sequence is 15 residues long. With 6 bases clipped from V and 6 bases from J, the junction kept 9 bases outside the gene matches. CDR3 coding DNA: TGTGCCAGCAGCGAATGGGACAGGGGGTTGTCTGAAGCTTTCTTT. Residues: CASSEWDRGLSEAFF.

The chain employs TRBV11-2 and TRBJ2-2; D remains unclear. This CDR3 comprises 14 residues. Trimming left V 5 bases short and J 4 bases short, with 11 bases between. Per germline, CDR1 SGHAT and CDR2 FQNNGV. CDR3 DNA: TGTGCCAGCAGCCCTGACCTCTCCACCGGGGAGCTGTTTTTT. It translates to CASSPDLSTGELFF.

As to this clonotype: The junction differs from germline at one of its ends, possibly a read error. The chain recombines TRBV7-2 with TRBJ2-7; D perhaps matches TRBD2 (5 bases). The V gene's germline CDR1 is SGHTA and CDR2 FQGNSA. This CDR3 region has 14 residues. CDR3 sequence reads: CASSLALSAGELYF. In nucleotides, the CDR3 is TGTGCCAGCAGCTTAGCGCTTTCAGCCGGGGAGCTGTACTTC.

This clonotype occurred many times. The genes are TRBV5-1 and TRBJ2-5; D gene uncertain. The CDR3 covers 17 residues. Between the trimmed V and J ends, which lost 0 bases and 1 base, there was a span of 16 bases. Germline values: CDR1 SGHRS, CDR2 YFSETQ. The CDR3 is CASSLGSVSRIQETQYF. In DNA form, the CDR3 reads TGCGCCAGCAGCTTGGGTAGTGTCTCGAGGATCCAAGAGACCCAGTACTTC.

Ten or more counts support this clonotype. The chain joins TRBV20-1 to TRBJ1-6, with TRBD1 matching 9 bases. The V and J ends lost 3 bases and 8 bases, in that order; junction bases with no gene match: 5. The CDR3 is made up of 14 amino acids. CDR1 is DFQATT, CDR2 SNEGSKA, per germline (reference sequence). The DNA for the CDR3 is TGCAGTGCTAGGGAGGACAGGGGACATTCACCCCTCCACTTT. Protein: CSAREDRGHSPLHF.

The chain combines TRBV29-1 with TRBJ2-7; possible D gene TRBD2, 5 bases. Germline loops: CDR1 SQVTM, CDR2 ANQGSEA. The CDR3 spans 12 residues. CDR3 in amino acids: CSAPRGVGEQYF. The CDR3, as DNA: TGCAGTGCCCCTCGGGGTGTGGGTGAGCAGTACTTC.